This TCR beta chain was obtained from a study of radiation and T cells in renal cell carcinoma. General study points: In blood, top tumor clones expanded by 2 weeks, shrinking by 4. Pretreatment tumor biopsies were lacking, so baseline clonotypes are unknown.

Indicated time point: blood 4 weeks post-SBRT, at nephrectomy. Treatment reported: 15 Gy SBRT to primary tumor, nephrectomy 4 weeks later. This renal cell carcinoma was of the clear cell type. On this clone itself: Its matching antigen is unknown.

Only in-frame clones appear in the TCRdb table, and some are missing; sequencing was by immunoSEQ multiplex PCR. The sample includes tens of thousands of clones, about 88% of them seen just once. This sequence was found in a woman aged 70-85 years with renal cell carcinoma. The sample consisted of blood, taken from a patient whose treatment included radiotherapy and nephrectomy.

CDR3 nucleotide sequence: TGTGCCAGCGGGAGAGGTTACGAGCAGTACTTC. The encoded protein is CASGRGYEQYF. J is TRBJ2-7 and V is TRBV11-2; D might be TRBD2 (5 bases). V was shortened by 8 bases and J by 4 bases, with 9 bases between the two germline ends. CDR3 length: 11 residues. CDR1 and CDR2 (germline): SGHAT, FQNNGV.